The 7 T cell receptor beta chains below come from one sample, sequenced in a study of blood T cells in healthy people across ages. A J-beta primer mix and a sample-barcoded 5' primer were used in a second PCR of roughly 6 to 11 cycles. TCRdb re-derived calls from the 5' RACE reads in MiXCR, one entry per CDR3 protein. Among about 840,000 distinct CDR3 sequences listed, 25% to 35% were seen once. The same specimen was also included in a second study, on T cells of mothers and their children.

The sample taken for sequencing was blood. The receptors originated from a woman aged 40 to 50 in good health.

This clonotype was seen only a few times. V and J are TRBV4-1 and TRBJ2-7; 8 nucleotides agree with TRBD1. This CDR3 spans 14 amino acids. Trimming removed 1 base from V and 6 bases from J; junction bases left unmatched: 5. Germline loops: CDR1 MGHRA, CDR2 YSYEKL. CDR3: CASSQGQGATEQYF. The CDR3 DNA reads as TGCGCCAGCAGCCAAGGCCAGGGGGCGACCGAGCAGTACTTC.

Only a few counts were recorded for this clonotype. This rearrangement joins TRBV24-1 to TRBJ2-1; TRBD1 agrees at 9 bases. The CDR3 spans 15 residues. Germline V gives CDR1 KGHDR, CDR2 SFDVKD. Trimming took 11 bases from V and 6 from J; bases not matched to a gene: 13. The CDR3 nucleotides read TGTGCCAACGCCCCGGGACAGGGCGGTGTCAATGAGCAGTTCTTC. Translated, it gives CANAPGQGGVNEQFF.

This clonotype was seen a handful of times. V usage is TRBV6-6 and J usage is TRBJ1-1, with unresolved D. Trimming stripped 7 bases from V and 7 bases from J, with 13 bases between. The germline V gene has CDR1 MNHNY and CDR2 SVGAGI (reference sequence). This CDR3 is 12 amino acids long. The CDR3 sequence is CASTLGRLEAFF. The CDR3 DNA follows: TGTGCCAGCACCCTGGGGAGGCTTGAAGCTTTCTTT.

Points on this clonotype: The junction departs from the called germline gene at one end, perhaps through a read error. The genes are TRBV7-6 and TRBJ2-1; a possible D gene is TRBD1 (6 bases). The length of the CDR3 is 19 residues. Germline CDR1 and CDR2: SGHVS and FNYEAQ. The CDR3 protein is CASSLEYPRTVHSHNEQFF. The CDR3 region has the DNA TGTGCCAGCAGCTTAGAGTACCCTCGGACAGTCCACTCCCACAATGAGCAGTTCTTC.

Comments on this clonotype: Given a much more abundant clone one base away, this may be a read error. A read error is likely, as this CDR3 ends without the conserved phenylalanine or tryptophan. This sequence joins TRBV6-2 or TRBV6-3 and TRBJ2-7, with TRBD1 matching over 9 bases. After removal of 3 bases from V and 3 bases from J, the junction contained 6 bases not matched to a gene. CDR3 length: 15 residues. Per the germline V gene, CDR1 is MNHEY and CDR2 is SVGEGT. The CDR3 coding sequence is TGTGCCAGCAGTTATCGGACAGGGGCTCTCTACGAGCAGTACTGC. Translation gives CASSYRTGALYEQYC.

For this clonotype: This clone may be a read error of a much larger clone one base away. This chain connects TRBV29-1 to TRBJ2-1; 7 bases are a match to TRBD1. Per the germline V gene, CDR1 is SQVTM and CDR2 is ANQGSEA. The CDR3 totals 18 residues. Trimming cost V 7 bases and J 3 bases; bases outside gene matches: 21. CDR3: CSAPTLRTGTDFYNEQFF. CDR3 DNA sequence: TGCAGCGCCCCAACCCTCCGGACTGGGACAGATTTCTACAATGAGCAGTTCTTC.

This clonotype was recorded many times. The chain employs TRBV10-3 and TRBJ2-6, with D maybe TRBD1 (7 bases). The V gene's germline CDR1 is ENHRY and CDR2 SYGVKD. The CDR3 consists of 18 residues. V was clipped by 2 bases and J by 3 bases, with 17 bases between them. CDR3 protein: CAISEPRGVGGGANVLTF. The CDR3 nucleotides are TGTGCCATCAGTGAGCCCAGGGGGGTAGGTGGTGGGGCCAACGTCCTGACTTTC.